One TCR beta chain is described in this entry. What this receptor recognizes is not known. There are no base qualities to consult, and no much larger clone falls within one base. The CDR3 goes from the cysteine to the phenylalanine over 15 residues. Solely the CDR3 DNA is kept, with 45 bases framed from the first base. Taken from the germline V gene (reference sequence), the CDR1 and CDR2 loops are MNHNY and SVGAGI. Trimming removed 7 bases from V and 7 bases from J, leaving 23 bases between the germline ends. This sample was taken from a study of cytomegalovirus exposure and HLA in healthy donors (dated by TCRdb to about 2017). Notes on the research overall: An earlier analysis of some 550 of the donors reported more than 250 Gb of sequence data and 117 million unique TCR beta sequences from roughly 180 million T cells. In a later genetic analysis, genome-wide SNP genotypes for 398 of the 666 donors were used, and that subset was treated as a discovery cohort. Rather than using new phenotypic data, the later analysis identified candidate immune exposures from TCR beta sequences and from how often those sequences occurred across donors. The study combined high-throughput TCR immunosequencing, statistical association of individual TCRs with disease status, and machine learning to predict cytomegalovirus infection status. The genetic ancestry cluster associated with self-reported Caucasian donors included roughly 84% of the roughly 400 genotyped donors. Along with the approximately 650-subject first cohort, a separate validation cohort of more than 90 different subjects was used. On average, about 200,000 unique TCR beta nucleotide sequences were sequenced per donor among some 430 genotyped donors of the cohort, with roughly 18% of those sequences being non-productive. In an earlier analysis of about 590 of the donors, high-throughput TCR beta sequencing was used to judge whether each TCR beta V gene segment behaved as functional or pseudogenic. The study aimed to test whether cataloging public T cell receptors could reveal signatures of past pathogen exposure. All discovery cohort repertoires had been generated on a single sequencing platform. Using immunosequencing, the study profiled T cell repertoires from roughly 650 subjects and related those repertoires to cytomegalovirus serostatus. The number of typed donors differed by locus: roughly 629-630 for A, B, C, DRB1 and DQB1; 500 to 550 for DQA1; 606 for DPA1; and around 470 for DPB1. An early release covering more than 500 HLA-typed donors comprised 250 to 350 gigabases of sequencing data and approximately 80 million unique TCR sequences. Four or five DR-DQ haplotypes were handled as single units for association and clustering because linkage in the cohort was strong. In a later analysis, previously published TCR beta repertoires from several hundred donors were re-analyzed and high-resolution HLA genotyping was added so that TCR occurrence patterns could be studied. Donor age, sex, ethnicity and CMV serostatus were compiled together with the repertoire data. HLA typing covered class I and class II loci at four-digit resolution. Overall study outcomes, separate from this receptor: The study listed 164 TCR beta chains as associated with cytomegalovirus. Strong co-occurrence of HLA alleles, especially DR and DQ, made assigning TCR associations to individual alleles difficult. In a later analysis, several top co-occurrence clusters were reported to appear linked to parvovirus B19, influenza, CMV and Epstein-Barr virus. Compared with the 666-donor mean, donors in an Asian-associated ancestry cluster had fewer N-insertions in productive TCRs, according to a later genetic analysis. In a later analysis, HLA-associated TCR beta chains showed more clonal expansion and lower generation probabilities than non-associated chains that were equally common. While some public TCRs were present in many individuals, most TCR sequences turned up only very rarely across donors. A later genetic analysis associated a missense DCLRE1C variant with V-gene and J-gene trimming of TCR beta chains, and an independent cohort replicated the association. Sequencing depth was assumed to be roughly uniform across donors in the presence/absence analyses, though that assumption may not hold. A later analysis found that TCR association rates varied across HLA loci, with DRB1 alleles showing the most associated TCRs and HLA-C alleles the fewest. A further reported finding was that TCR beta sequences accurately predicted the HLA-A and HLA-B alleles for most subjects in the first cohort. CMV serostatus was the only immune exposure information available for the cohort. The 87-base-pair reads could not distinguish some IMGT-functional V segments, including TRBV6-2 and TRBV6-3, so those segments were excluded. At a false discovery rate of 0.05, a later analysis linked around 17,000 TCR beta sequences to specific HLA alleles. The classifier was reported to diagnose cytomegalovirus status with high specificity and sensitivity in both the original cohort and the validation cohort. The sequencing pipeline was judged likely to have produced a cluster of highly shared sequence variants as a technical artifact. According to a later analysis, most CMV-associated TCR beta chains appeared to be HLA-restricted, and the HLA associations seemed to be driven largely by CMV exposure. Correlated functional status among segregating V segments might be attributable to linkage disequilibrium, but an unknown experimental factor could not be ruled out. In an earlier analysis of 587 of the donors, most TCR beta V segments appeared in productive rearrangements about 87% or about 30% of the time, broadly matching IMGT annotations. Only TCR beta chains were sequenced in this cohort, and the absence of alpha or paired-chain data limited detectable features. The earlier analysis of some 540 of the donors excluded roughly 17 rarely observed V segments, including chromosome 9 orphons, because counts were too low. The authors suggested that the approach could potentially be generalized to other disease states and immunological phenotypes. A few of the identified cytomegalovirus-associated TCR beta chains were confirmed in vitro to be specific for cytomegalovirus antigens. Because HLA typing was unavailable for some donors at each locus, only the typed subset was used in association tests.

Library generation was performed with the immunoSEQ multiplex PCR assay. For the multiplex PCR, a mixture combining 60 forward primers for TCR Vbeta segments and 13 reverse primers for TCR Jbeta segments was used. The CDR3 region of rearranged TCR beta genes was amplified from genomic DNA with a multiplex PCR assay. On the Illumina HiSeq System, the amplified TCR beta libraries were sequenced as 87-base-pair reads. Per the authors' processing: Across the 700 or so repertoires, a later analysis counted some 80 million unique TCR beta chains, around 11 million of which were shared by at least two donors. A nearest-neighbor algorithm error-corrected the raw reads and collapsed the reads into unique sequences, merging closely related sequences to remove PCR and sequencing errors. V, D and J gene segments were assigned by aligning CDR3 sequences to IMGT reference sequences. For a sequence to be retained, a match of at least six nucleotides was required to both a V gene segment and a J gene segment. Rearrangements were classified as productive when the CDR3 lacked stop codons and remained in frame with V and J, and all other rearrangements were classified as non-productive. CDR3 was defined by IMGT convention, running from the second conserved V-encoded cysteine to the conserved J-encoded phenylalanine. The earlier analysis of 500 to 750 of the donors excluded any sequence lacking an unambiguous match to a single V gene segment. In an earlier analysis of approximately 560 of the donors, a V segment was called functional when productive rearrangements were above 56.7%, and segregating when the standard deviation between donors exceeded 5%. A statistical classification framework was built to diagnose cytomegalovirus status from the catalog of TCR beta chain sequences. A later analysis assigned V and J genes by comparing TCR nucleotide sequences with IMGT/GENE-DB human TR gene sequences. A later analysis assigned CDR3 sequences and most-parsimonious VDJ recombination scenarios with the TCRdist pipeline. In a later analysis, each TCR beta chain was defined by its CDR3 amino acid sequence together with its V-gene family, and reads without a unique V-gene family were excluded. To address suspected cross-contamination and a sequencing artifact, a later analysis removed several hundred highly shared, low-generation-probability nucleotide sequences. In a later analysis, a clonal expansion index was calculated for each public chain from normalized within-repertoire ranks of inferred template counts. In a later analysis, generation probabilities were computed with a VDJ recombination model fitted to out-of-frame rearrangements, and the resulting probabilities were checked against IGoR. In a later analysis, hypergeometric tests were used to score TCR-TCR, TCR-HLA and TCR-CMV co-occurrence, with a repertoire-size bias correction applied to TCR pairs. To estimate false discovery rates, a later analysis permuted the HLA or CMV assignments 20 times. In a later analysis, co-occurring TCRs were grouped using DBSCAN, and TCRdist sequence similarity was added for clustering within HLA-allele-positive subsets. Co-occurrence clustering excluded repertoires with fewer than 30,000 or more than 120,000 public chains, plus five with anomalous nucleotide sharing. TCRdb retrieved this table from immuneACCESS and kept in-frame rearrangements only. Not all clones are present; in checked studies, unresolved V genes account for under half, and no reason is known for the remainder. V and J calls and clone size are as listed in that table; D and trimming were resolved from the DNA. The sample contains approximately 72,000 clones, 78% of them found a single time. The ten biggest clones cover 5.5% of the sample.

In total, approximately 610 healthy bone marrow donors made up the cohort. At the time of sampling, all cohort members were nominally healthy, though unrecorded immune exposures were likely present. The donor was CMV seropositive and belonged to the group of about 290 seropositive cohort members. Each donor provided a peripheral blood sample, and peripheral blood mononuclear cells were used for TCR beta sequencing. Genomic DNA was extracted from the blood cell samples with the Qiagen DNeasy Blood Extraction Kit. Recombination joined TRBV6-6 with TRBJ2-7; perhaps TRBD1 is the D gene, with 7 bases matching. Sequenced sample: PBMCs. The TCR originated in a male donor in good health and CMV-seropositive. The CDR3 here reads CASIEGRTGRGEQYF. The nucleotide sequence reads TGTGCCAGCATAGAGGGGAGGACAGGACGGGGTGAGCAGTACTTC.